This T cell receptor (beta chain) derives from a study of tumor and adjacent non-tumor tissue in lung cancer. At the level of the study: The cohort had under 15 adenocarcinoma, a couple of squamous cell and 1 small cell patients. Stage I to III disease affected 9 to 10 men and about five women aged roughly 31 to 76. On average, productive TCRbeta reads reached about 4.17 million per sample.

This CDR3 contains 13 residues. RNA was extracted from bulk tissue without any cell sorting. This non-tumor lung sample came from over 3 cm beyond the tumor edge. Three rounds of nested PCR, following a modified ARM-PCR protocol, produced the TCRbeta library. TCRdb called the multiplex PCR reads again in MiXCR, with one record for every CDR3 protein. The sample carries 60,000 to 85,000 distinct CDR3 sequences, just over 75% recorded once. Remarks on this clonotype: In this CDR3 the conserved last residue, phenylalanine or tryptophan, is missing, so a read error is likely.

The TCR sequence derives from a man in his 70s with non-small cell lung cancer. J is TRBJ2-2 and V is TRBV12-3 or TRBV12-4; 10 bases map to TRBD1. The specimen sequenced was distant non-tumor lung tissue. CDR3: CASSPTGGRELFL. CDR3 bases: TGTGCCAGCAGCCCGACAGGGGGCCGGGAACTGTTTTTA.